This T cell receptor (beta chain) stems from a study of beta chain features in type 1 diabetes. The V and J ends lost 7 bases and 0 bases respectively, with 10 bases between them. The CDR3 totals 13 residues. Germline lookup yields CDR1 SNHLY and CDR2 FYNNEI. What was sequenced were expressed TCRB transcripts, since all of the isolated RNA had been reverse transcribed. Profiling relied on immunoSEQ multiplex PCR, and the TCRdb table lists in-frame clones only, not all of them. This sample carries hundreds of thousands of clones, roughly 12% of them seen once, and the ten largest clones take approximately 0.015%. The table lists this clone with a few counts.

The V and J genes are TRBV2 and TRBJ2-7; D is unresolved. The sequence was obtained from a man between 18 and 35 years old in good health. Sequencing was performed on naive CD4+ T cells from blood. CDR3 in amino acids: CASMADSSYEQYF. For the CDR3, the DNA is TGTGCCAGCATGGCGGATAGCTCCTACGAGCAGTACTTC.